The 13 T cell receptor beta chains below all came from one sample that was sequenced in a study of identical twins. Via MiXCR, TCRdb re-called the 5' RACE reads, giving one row per CDR3 protein. The table lists roughly 720,000 distinct CDR3 sequences, 15% to 20% of them singletons. The data were also submitted as part of a second study, on T cells expressing NK-cell markers.

Sequencing was done on a sample of PBMCs. All receptors come from a woman aged 18-29 years in good health.

This clonotype was seen a few times. The gene calls are TRBV6-1 and TRBJ2-3, with D perhaps TRBD1 (6 bases). The CDR3 covers 13 residues. CDR1 and CDR2 from the germline V gene are MNHNS and SASEGT. V shed 11 bases and J shed 1 base, with 13 bases lying between them. The CDR3 nucleotides read TGTGCCGCACACAGGGTGGGCACAGATACGCAGTATTTT. Translating gives CAAHRVGTDTQYF.

This clonotype has just a few counts. The chain links TRBV12-3 or TRBV12-4 to TRBJ1-1; 7 positions agree with TRBD1. This CDR3 spans 16 amino acids. V lost 3 bases, J lost 0 bases, and 7 bases stayed unmatched. The CDR3 DNA follows: TGTGCCAGCAGTTTCTCCGGGACAGCGATGAACACTGAAGCTTTCTTT. Translating gives CASSFSGTAMNTEAFF.

This clonotype showed up just a few times. The chain employs TRBV6-1 and TRBJ1-1, with TRBD1 matching 7 bases. V was clipped by 8 bases and J by 0 bases; unmatched bases: 9. Germline V gene sequence: CDR1 MNHNS, CDR2 SASEGT. The CDR3 totals 15 residues. The CDR3 sequence is CASALGTVMNTEAFF. The CDR3 DNA reads as TGTGCCAGCGCCCTCGGGACAGTAATGAACACTGAAGCTTTCTTT.

This clonotype was seen a handful of times. The chain links TRBV27 to TRBJ1-2; 7 bases are shared with TRBD1. The V gene end was trimmed by 6 bases and the J gene end by 5 bases; junction bases not matched to a gene: 6. The CDR3 is made up of 13 amino acids. The germline gives CDR1 MNHEY, CDR2 SMNVEV (reference sequence). Here the CDR3 DNA reads TGTGCCAGCAGCCACAGGGGCAGGTATGGCTACACCTTC. This sequence encodes CASSHRGRYGYTF.

There are a few counts of this clonotype. V and J are TRBV2 and TRBJ2-3, with TRBD2 matching over 9 bases. This CDR3 has 15 amino acids. V trimming: 4 bases; J trimming: 8 bases; junction bases outside the gene matches: 10. CDR1 and CDR2 (germline): SNHLY, FYNNEI. CDR3 coding DNA: TGTGCCAGCAGTGGGGCTAGCGGGGAATCGGTTACGCAGTATTTT. As protein: CASSGASGESVTQYF.

In its sample, this clonotype was seen a few times. The chain joins TRBV27 to TRBJ2-2; 9 bases align to TRBD2. Germline trimming cut 1 base from V and 5 bases from J; bases unmatched to any gene: 2. Germline CDR1 reads MNHEY; CDR2 reads SMNVEV (reference sequence). The CDR3 contains 15 residues. The CDR3: CASSLLAGGTGELFF. The CDR3 nucleotides read TGTGCCAGCAGTTTATTGGCGGGGGGGACCGGGGAGCTGTTTTTT.

This clonotype was counted between two and nine times. The V and J genes are TRBV12-3 or TRBV12-4 and TRBJ2-7; 12 bases are a match to TRBD2. The CDR3 covers 15 residues. V lost 6 bases, J lost 4 bases, and 7 bases stayed unmatched. The CDR3 DNA follows: TGTGCCAGCAGCGTCGGACTAGCGGGACCGTACGAGCAGTACTTC. Translating gives CASSVGLAGPYEQYF.

This clonotype turned up a few times. The rearrangement links TRBV2 to TRBJ2-3; unclear D gene. Germline loops: CDR1 SNHLY, CDR2 FYNNEI. V lost 8 bases and J 2 bases, leaving 8 bases between the germline ends. The CDR3 sequence is 12 residues long. CDR3 DNA sequence: TGTGCCAGCCAACAGTACACAGATACGCAGTATTTT. This codes for CASQQYTDTQYF. Complete variable domain (other parts from reference TRBV2 and TRBJ2-3): EPEVTQTPSHQVTQMGQEVILRCVPISNHLYFYWYRQILGQKVEFLVSFYNNEISEKSEIFDDQFSVERPDGSNFTLKIRSTKLEDSAMYFCASQQYTDTQYFGPGTRLTVL.

The rearrangement links TRBV7-2 to TRBJ2-2; D is unclear. Germline V CDR1 and CDR2: SGHTA, FQGNSA. CDR3 length: 14 amino acids. V shed 5 bases and J shed 1 base, with 8 bases lying between them. The CDR3 bases are TGTGCCAGCAGCCCGCACATGAACACCGGGGAGCTGTTTTTT. Protein product: CASSPHMNTGELFF.

This clonotype was counted at least ten times. The CDR3 coding sequence is TGTGCCAGCGGCGAACTCCGGGACAACTTCTATGGCTACACCTTC. Its translation is CASGELRDNFYGYTF. The J gene is TRBJ1-2, the V gene TRBV6-1, with a possible D match to TRBD1 (6 bases). In germline, CDR1 is MNHNS, CDR2 SASEGT. The CDR3 length is 15 residues. Trimming took off 8 bases at V and 4 bases at J, with 20 bases between the two ends.

The gene calls are TRBV7-8 and TRBJ2-1; 8 nucleotides agree with TRBD2. Germline V gives CDR1 SGHVS, CDR2 FQNEAQ. This CDR3 contains 15 residues. Unmatched junction bases numbered 7, after V lost 7 bases and J lost 2 bases. The CDR3 DNA reads as TGTGCCAGCACCCTCGGGGGGGCTACCTACAATGAGCAGTTCTTC. It encodes CASTLGGATYNEQFF.

The table lists this clonotype with a few counts. The junction and the germline gene differ at one end; a read error may be behind it. The chain combines TRBV7-9 with TRBJ2-5, with D uncertain. In germline, CDR1 is SEHNR, CDR2 FQNEAQ (reference sequence). The CDR3 is 11 residues long. The CDR3, as DNA: TGTGCCAGCAGCCTCCAACAGACCCAGTACTTC. This translates into CASSLQQTQYF.

This chain uses TRBV20-1 with TRBJ2-7; 14 bases match TRBD2. Trimming removed 3 bases from V and 6 bases from J; junction bases left unmatched: 13. Germline V gene lookup returns CDR1 DFQATT and CDR2 SNEGSKA (reference sequence). The CDR3 spans 17 residues. CDR3: CSARPGGTSGSFGEQYF. Written as DNA, the CDR3 is TGCAGTGCTAGGCCGGGGGGGACTAGCGGGAGCTTTGGCGAGCAGTACTTC.